This T cell receptor beta chain comes out of a study of early T cells in non-severe SARS-CoV-2 infection. TCRdb re-analysed the 5' RACE reads in MiXCR, keeping a single row per CDR3 protein. The sample includes 45,000 to 55,000 distinct CDR3 sequences, 6.2% of them seen just once. The sample holds a few counts of this clonotype. V lost 6 bases, J lost 1 base, and 7 bases lay in between. In germline, CDR1 is GTSNPN, CDR2 SVGIG (reference sequence). The CDR3 covers 12 residues. This chain connects TRBV30 to TRBJ1-5, with D possibly being TRBD1 (5 bases). The TCR comes from an adult who was a healthcare worker with PCR-confirmed SARS-CoV-2 infection or an uninfected control (not recorded which). Sequenced: whole blood. CDR3 in DNA: TGTGCCTGCTCAGGGAGCAATCAGCCCCAGCATTTT. This codes for CACSGSNQPQHF.